This T cell receptor beta chain was recorded in a study of T cell repertoires in cytomegalovirus infection. In the study overall: Both CMV infection and a matching HLA type were indicated by public TCR beta signatures. General study findings and limits: Across the ex vivo response, the dominant clonotypes were HLA-C-restricted CMV-specific TCR beta clonotypes.

As concerns this clonotype: The antigen is unknown.

Via MiXCR, TCRdb re-called the reads, giving one row per CDR3 protein. Here the sample spans approximately 73,000 distinct CDR3 sequences, 35% to 45% being singletons. Sequencing used CD8+ T cells from cultured PBMCs, obtained from culture after CMV antigen stimulation. The sequence derives from a human donor in good health (CMV status not recorded). Some clones in this sample may be carry-over from other donors' samples.

This chain's CDR3 is CASSQPHRGGTEAFF. DNA for the CDR3: TGCGCCAGCAGCCAACCCCACAGGGGAGGGACTGAAGCTTTCTTT. This chain connects TRBV4-1 to TRBJ1-1; 7 nucleotides match TRBD1. Germline V gene data show CDR1 as MGHRA and CDR2 as YSYEKL. This CDR3 comprises 15 residues. V lost 2 bases to trimming and J lost 5 bases; unmatched junction nucleotides: 8.